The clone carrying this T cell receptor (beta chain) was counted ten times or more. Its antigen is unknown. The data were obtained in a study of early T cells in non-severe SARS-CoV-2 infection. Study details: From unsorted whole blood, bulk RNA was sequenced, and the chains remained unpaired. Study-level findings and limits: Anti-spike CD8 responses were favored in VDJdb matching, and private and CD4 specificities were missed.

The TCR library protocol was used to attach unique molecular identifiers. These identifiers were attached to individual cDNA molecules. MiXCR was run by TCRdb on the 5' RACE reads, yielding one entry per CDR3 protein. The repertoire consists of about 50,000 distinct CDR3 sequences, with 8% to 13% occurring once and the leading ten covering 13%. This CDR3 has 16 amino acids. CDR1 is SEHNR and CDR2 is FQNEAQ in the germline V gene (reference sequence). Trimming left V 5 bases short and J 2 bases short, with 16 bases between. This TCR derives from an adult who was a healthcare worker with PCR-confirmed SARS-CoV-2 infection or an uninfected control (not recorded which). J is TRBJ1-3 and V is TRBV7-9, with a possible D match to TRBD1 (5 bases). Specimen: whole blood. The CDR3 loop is CASSGLGGAAGNTIYF. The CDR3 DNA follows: TGTGCCAGCAGCGGCCTCGGCGGGGCCGCTGGAAACACCATATATTTT.